This TCR beta chain emerged from a study of T-cell reconstitution after alpha-beta-depleted transplantation in children. The ends were cut back, 7 bases at V and 0 bases at J, with 15 bases in the middle. CDR3 length: 15 residues. CDR1 and CDR2 from the germline V gene are SEHNR and FQNEAQ (reference sequence). Preparation of the TCRbeta library used unique molecular identifiers. TCRdb called the PCR reads again in MiXCR, with one record for every CDR3 protein. The profile shows approximately 350,000 distinct CDR3 sequences, 13% of them singletons. Sequenced material: PBMCs, taken from the stem cell graft. The V and J genes are TRBV7-9 and TRBJ1-1; TRBD1 might be the D (5 bases). The TCR originated in a human donor who donated a stem cell graft to a child with Fanconi anemia. CDR3 nucleotide sequence: TGTGCCAGCACCCTAGAGGCAGGGATGAACACTGAAGCTTTCTTT. This encodes CASTLEAGMNTEAFF.